The following is a T cell receptor (beta chain) sequence with its context. In the authors' workflow: Amplification of reference gene primers was used by the study to estimate nucleated cell counts. Assay: immunoSEQ multiplex PCR; the TCRdb copy retains only in-frame clones and omits some. That table supplies the V and J calls and clone size; D and trimming were determined from the DNA. The sample holds 40,000 to 55,000 clones, roughly 82% seen once. V lost 1 base and J 1 base, leaving 9 bases between the germline ends. This CDR3 region has 14 residues. Germline CDR1 is SQVTM and CDR2 is ANQGSEA. These data belong to a study of blood T cell repertoires in COVID-19. Study-level information: Acute and convalescent COVID-19 specimens originated in the United States, Italy and Spain. Sources were T cells, B-cell-depleted T cells, or PBMCs; the material itself was cDNA or gDNA.

The chain has TRBV29-1 and TRBJ2-3; possible D gene TRBD2, 6 bases. This receptor was identified in a human donor in a cohort sampled during active COVID-19. Sequenced material: peripheral blood. CDR3 DNA: TGCAGCGTTGAAGGGCCTAGCGGCACAGATACGCAGTATTTT. Residues: CSVEGPSGTDTQYF.